Listed below are T cell receptor beta chains from one sample, sequenced in a study of CD8 T cells in Susac syndrome. TCRdb ran MiXCR on the immunoSEQ multiplex PCR reads and lists one entry per CDR3 protein. The table has about 280,000 distinct CDR3 sequences, more than 75% seen once. The sequencing input was CD8+ T cells from PBMCs. The receptor set was obtained from a human donor with multiple sclerosis. Both conserved end residues are part of each CDR3. D genes are given only for firm matches. Clone size is given for some rows only: seen once, a few or many times, or a class if the clone is expanded.

TGCGCCAGCAGCCAAGATACGACCACACACGGAAACTTC	CASSQDTTTHGNF	.	TRBV4-1	.	TRBJ2-7
TGTGCCAGCAGCTTTAGGGCGCGAAGGGATGGCTACACCTTC	CASSFRARRDGYTF	.	TRBV7-8	.	TRBJ1-2
TGCAGCGTTGGCAGGATGAACACTGAAGCTTTCTTT	CSVGRMNTEAFF	.	TRBV29-1	.	TRBJ1-1
TGTGCCAGTAGTATCCGGGGACGGAACACTGAAGCTTTCTTT	CASSIRGRNTEAFF	.	TRBV19	.	TRBJ1-1
TGTGCCAGCAGTGTATTAACAGGGACCGGGTCAGATACGCAGTATTTT	CASSVLTGTGSDTQYF	few	TRBV27	.	TRBJ2-3
TGCAGCGTTGCTTTCAGGGGACAGAACTACGAGCAGTACTTC	CSVAFRGQNYEQYF	.	TRBV29-1	TRBD1	TRBJ2-7
TGTGCCAGCACAGGGTCGTCCTACGAGCAGTACTTC	CASTGSSYEQYF	.	TRBV2	.	TRBJ2-7
TGCAGTGCTGCCCCGGGGGGGGCCTACAATGAGCAGTTCTTC	CSAAPGGAYNEQFF	.	TRBV20-1	TRBD2	TRBJ2-1
TGTGCCACCGGTCTAGTAAATGAAGAGACCCAGTACTTC	CATGLVNEETQYF	.	TRBV6-5	.	TRBJ2-5
TGTGCCAGCAGTTTGGGTAGCTCAAACAATCAGCCCCAGCATTTT	CASSLGSSNNQPQHF	.	TRBV12-3/TRBV12-4	.	TRBJ1-5
TGTGCCAGCAGACATGGTTCGGGGACTAATGAAAAACTGTTTTTT	CASRHGSGTNEKLFF	once	TRBV27	.	TRBJ1-4
TGCAGTGCTAGGGTCAGGGGTGGCAATCAGCCCCAGCATTTT	CSARVRGGNQPQHF	.	TRBV20-1	.	TRBJ1-5
TGTGCCAGCAGCTCACCACAGGGGGTGGGGGAGCTGTTTTTT	CASSSPQGVGELFF	.	TRBV13	TRBD1	TRBJ2-2
TGCAGCGTTAGAGGGGGGAACGGGTTCGAGCAGTACTTC	CSVRGGNGFEQYF	.	TRBV29-1	.	TRBJ2-7
TGTGCCAGCAGCTTGGACAGGGGGCCCCCCGCAGATACGCAGTATTTT	CASSLDRGPPADTQYF	once	TRBV5-4	TRBD1	TRBJ2-3
TGTGCCAGCAGTTTAGGGCGGACAGCTTACGAGCAGTACTTC	CASSLGRTAYEQYF	.	TRBV27	.	TRBJ2-7
TGTGCCAGCACCTATGGGAATCAGCCCCAGCATTTT	CASTYGNQPQHF	.	TRBV7-9	.	TRBJ1-5
TGTGCCAGCTCACCGGACAGGGGTCTGGAGGAAAAACTGTTTTTT	CASSPDRGLEEKLFF	.	TRBV18	TRBD1	TRBJ1-4
TGTGCCAGCAGCTTAGAGGAGGACCAAGAGACCCAGTACTTC	CASSLEEDQETQYF	.	TRBV25-1	.	TRBJ2-5
TGTGCCAGCAGCTTTGGGGCCCGGTACGAGCAGTACTTC	CASSFGARYEQYF	.	TRBV5-6	.	TRBJ2-7
TGTGCCAGCAGCCCCCAGCGCAGCGGGCTGGCAGCACGGCAGTATTTT	CASSPQRSGLAARQYF	.	TRBV7-9	.	TRBJ2-3
TGTGCCAGCAGCCTGCTGACCGGGACTCTCAATGAGCAGTTCTTC	CASSLLTGTLNEQFF	once	TRBV3-1	.	TRBJ2-1
TGTGCCAGCAGCCACTTACCCGGGACAGGGGAAGATAATGAGCAGTTCTTC	CASSHLPGTGEDNEQFF	.	TRBV28	TRBD1	TRBJ2-1
TGTGCCAGCAGTGCGTCTGGGGCCAACGTCCTGACTTTC	CASSASGANVLTF	.	TRBV27	.	TRBJ2-6
TGTGCCTGCGGAGAGCGGGACGGGCAGCCCCAGCATTTT	CACGERDGQPQHF	.	TRBV27	.	TRBJ1-5
TGTGCCAGCAGTTCGTATCTCGGGACTAGGGAGTACATCGATACGCAGTATTTT	CASSSYLGTREYIDTQYF	.	TRBV12-3/TRBV12-4	TRBD2	TRBJ2-3
TGTGCCAGCAGCTTGGTGCTAGCGGGGCCAGATACGCAGTATTTT	CASSLVLAGPDTQYF	.	TRBV5-4	TRBD2	TRBJ2-3
.	CASSTSRGGRTPGSCFF	.	TRBV7-6	.	TRBJ2-2
TGTGCCAGTAGTATCACGGGGGCAAGCGAGCAGTACTTC	CASSITGASEQYF	.	TRBV19	.	TRBJ2-7
TGCGCCAGCAGCCCCCCGGACAGGGAGGACAAAAACATTCAGTACTTC	CASSPPDREDKNIQYF	.	TRBV4-1	TRBD1	TRBJ2-4
TGTGCCAGCAGTTCCCTACCCGGGTCTGAAGCTTTCTTT	CASSSLPGSEAFF	once	TRBV27	.	TRBJ1-1